The subject of this entry is one T cell receptor (beta chain). Which antigen it targets is not known. The record has no base qualities; no much larger clone is one base away. The data originate from a study of CD4 T cell repertoires in COVID-19 listed by TCRdb under 2021. The study in broad terms: For cross-reactivity analysis, CFSE-low cells were expanded with IL-2 for roughly ten days, then relabeled and restimulated with spike proteins from other coronaviruses. The study characterized naturally processed CD4+ T cell responses to SARS-CoV-2 spike and nucleoprotein in COVID-19-recovered individuals, using TCR Vbeta sequencing to assess clonal composition. In three recovered individuals, the researchers analyzed the TCR Vbeta repertoire of SARS-CoV-2-reactive T cells at the subset level.

V is cut by 0 bases and J by 5 bases, and the space between the germline ends is 13 bases. The CDR3 has 14 amino acids, counting the end cysteine and phenylalanine. The DNA shown is the 42-base CDR3, in frame from base 1. The germline V gene specifies SQVTM as CDR1 and ANQGSEA as CDR2. Library preparation was by the immunoSEQ multiplex PCR assay. As for the authors' bioinformatics: To quantify how much the repertoires of different subsets overlapped, the Chao-Jaccard similarity index was used along with counts of shared clonotypes. TCRdb took this table from immuneACCESS and kept in-frame rearrangements with V and J called. Such tables lack part of the clones; where checked against another copy, unresolved V genes explain under half of the gap, and the rest is unexplained. Clonal size and the V and J genes are those of that table, whereas D and trimming came from the DNA. The sample table records fewer than 25,000 clones; 93% of these occur just once. The top ten constitute about 0.66% of the sample.

Results the study describes overall, beyond this receptor: Consistent with cross-reactivity, between roughly 7 and 27% of SARS-CoV-2 clonotypes also showed up in secondary cultures stimulated with SARS-CoV and/or HKU1 spike. Two or all three memory subsets shared several of the most expanded SARS-CoV-2-reactive clonotypes, which suggests intraclonal diversification.

Memory T cell samples that were not cultured went straight to sequencing right after ex vivo isolation. From peripheral blood mononuclear cells, the researchers isolated CD4+ total memory, central memory, effector memory and circulating T follicular helper cells. The source of this sequence is a human donor who had COVID-19. Specimen: circulating follicular helper CD4+ T cells (cTfh) from blood, collected before the COVID-19 pandemic. The sample's cell subset or site label is to be understood as: circulating T follicular helper cells. The V and J genes are TRBV29-1 and TRBJ2-5, with TRBD1 as a weak D call on 6 bases. The DNA is as follows: TGCAGCGTTGAAGACAATACAGGGCGTGAGACCCAGTACTTC. Its product reads: CSVEDNTGRETQYF.